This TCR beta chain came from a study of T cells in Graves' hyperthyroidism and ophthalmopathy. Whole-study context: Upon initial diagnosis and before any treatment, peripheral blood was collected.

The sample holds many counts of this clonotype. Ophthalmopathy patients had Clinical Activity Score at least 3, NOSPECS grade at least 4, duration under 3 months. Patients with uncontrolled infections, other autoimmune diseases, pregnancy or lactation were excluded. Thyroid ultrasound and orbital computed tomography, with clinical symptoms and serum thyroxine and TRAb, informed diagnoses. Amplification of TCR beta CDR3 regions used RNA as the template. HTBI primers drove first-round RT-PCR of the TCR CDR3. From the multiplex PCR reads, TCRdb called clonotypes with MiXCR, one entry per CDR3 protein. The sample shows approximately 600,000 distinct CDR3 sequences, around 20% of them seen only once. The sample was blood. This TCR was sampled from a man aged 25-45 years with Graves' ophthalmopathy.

The CDR3 region has the DNA TGTGCCAGCAGCTTGGTGAAAGAGAAGGGGTGGCAAGAGACCCAGTACTTC. Amino acid sequence: CASSLVKEKGWQETQYF. This sequence joins TRBV5-6 and TRBJ2-5, with D possibly matching TRBD1 (5 bases). V shed 0 bases and J shed 2 bases, with 17 bases lying between them. The CDR3 runs to 17 residues. The germline V gene has CDR1 SGHDT and CDR2 YYEEEE. The full variable domain, rest sourced from reference TRBV5-6 and TRBJ2-5, is DAGVTQSPTHLIKTRGQQVTLRCSPKSGHDTVSWYQQALGQGPQFIFQYYEEEERQRGNFPDRFSGHQFPNYSSELNVNALLLGDSALYLCASSLVKEKGWQETQYFGPGTRLLVL.